This paragraph covers one TCR beta chain sequence. The antigen remains unidentified. PCR amplification relied on 60 Vbeta primers (plus 13 Jbeta primers). As processed by the authors: As a later analysis found, there were tens of millions of unique TCR beta chains, of which roughly 11 million were shared. Assay: immunoSEQ multiplex PCR; the TCRdb copy retains only in-frame clones and omits some. V and J calls and clone size come straight from that table; D and trimming were deduced from the DNA. The data show about 120,000 clones, with roughly 80% seen just once and about 10% held by the top ten. The sample comes from a study of cytomegalovirus exposure and HLA in healthy donors. The study, taken as a whole, reports: After further analysis at a later stage, 16,951 TCR beta sequences were associated with HLA alleles at 0.05 false discovery rate. Later on, analysis showed that most CMV-associated TCR beta chains appeared to be HLA-restricted. The study listed approximately 160 cytomegalovirus-associated TCR beta chains.

The sequenced material came from PBMCs. The receptor comes from a female donor in good health and CMV-seropositive.

The DNA of the CDR3 is TGTGCCAGCAGCTTACAGTCCGGGAGAGGGACCGGGGAGCTGTTTTTT. This gives the protein CASSLQSGRGTGELFF. The rearrangement uses TRBV7-3 and TRBJ2-2; possible D gene TRBD2, 6 bases. The germline gives CDR1 SGHTA, CDR2 FQGTGA. CDR3 length equals 16 residues. The ends were cut back, 2 bases at V and 5 bases at J, with 15 bases in the middle.